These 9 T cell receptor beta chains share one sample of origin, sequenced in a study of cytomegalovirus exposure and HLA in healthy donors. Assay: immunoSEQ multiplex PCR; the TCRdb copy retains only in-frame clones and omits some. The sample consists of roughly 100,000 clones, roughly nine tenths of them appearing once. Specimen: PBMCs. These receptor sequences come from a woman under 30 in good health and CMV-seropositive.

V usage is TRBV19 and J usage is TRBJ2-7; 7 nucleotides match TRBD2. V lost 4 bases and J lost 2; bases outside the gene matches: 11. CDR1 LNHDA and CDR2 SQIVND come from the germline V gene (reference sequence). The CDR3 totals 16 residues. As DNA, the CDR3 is TGTGCCAGTAGTACCATATCGGGGGGAAGTCCCTACGAGCAGTACTTC. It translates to CASSTISGGSPYEQYF.

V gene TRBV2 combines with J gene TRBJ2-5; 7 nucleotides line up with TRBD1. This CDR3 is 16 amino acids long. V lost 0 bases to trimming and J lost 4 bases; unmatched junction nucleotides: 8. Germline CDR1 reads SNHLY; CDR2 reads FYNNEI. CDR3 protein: CASSEARAGGLETQYF. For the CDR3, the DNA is TGTGCCAGCAGTGAAGCGCGAGCAGGGGGATTAGAGACCCAGTACTTC.

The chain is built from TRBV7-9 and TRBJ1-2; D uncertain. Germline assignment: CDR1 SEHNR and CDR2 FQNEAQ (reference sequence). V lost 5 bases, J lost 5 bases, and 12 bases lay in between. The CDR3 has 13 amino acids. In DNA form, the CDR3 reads TGTGCCAGCAGCCCATTGAACTTTTATGGCTACACCTTC. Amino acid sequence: CASSPLNFYGYTF.

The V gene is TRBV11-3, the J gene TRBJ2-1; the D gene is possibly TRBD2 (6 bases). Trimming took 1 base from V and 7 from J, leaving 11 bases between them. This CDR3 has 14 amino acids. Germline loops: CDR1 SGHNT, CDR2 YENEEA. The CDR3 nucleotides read TGTGCCAGCAGCTTAGCGGGGGTAAAGAATGAGCAGTTCTTC. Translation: CASSLAGVKNEQFF. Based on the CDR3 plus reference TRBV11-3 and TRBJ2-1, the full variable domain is EAGVVQSPRYKIIEKKQPVAFWCNPISGHNTLYWYLQNLGQGPELLIRYENEEAVDDSQLPKDRFSAERLKGVDSTLKIQPAELGDSAVYLCASSLAGVKNEQFFGPGTRLTVL.

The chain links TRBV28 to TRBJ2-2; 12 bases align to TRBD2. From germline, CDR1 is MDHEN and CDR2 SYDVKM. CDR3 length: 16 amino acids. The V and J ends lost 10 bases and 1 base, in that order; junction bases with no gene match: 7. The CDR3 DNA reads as TGTGCCACCGCAAGGACTAGCGGGAAGAACACCGGGGAGCTGTTTTTT. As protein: CATARTSGKNTGELFF.

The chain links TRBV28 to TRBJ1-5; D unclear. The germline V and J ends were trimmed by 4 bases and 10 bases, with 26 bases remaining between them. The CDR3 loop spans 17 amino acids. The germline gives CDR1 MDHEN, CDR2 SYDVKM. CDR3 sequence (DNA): TGTGCCAGCAGTTCGGGGAAAGTCAGGACGGGATTGGGTCCCCAGCATTTT. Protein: CASSSGKVRTGLGPQHF.

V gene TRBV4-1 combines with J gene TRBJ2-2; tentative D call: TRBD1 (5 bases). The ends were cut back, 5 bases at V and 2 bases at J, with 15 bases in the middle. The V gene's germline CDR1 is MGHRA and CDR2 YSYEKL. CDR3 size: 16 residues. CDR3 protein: CASSKNLGLNTGELFF. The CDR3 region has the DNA TGCGCCAGCAGCAAGAATCTGGGGCTAAACACCGGGGAGCTGTTTTTT.

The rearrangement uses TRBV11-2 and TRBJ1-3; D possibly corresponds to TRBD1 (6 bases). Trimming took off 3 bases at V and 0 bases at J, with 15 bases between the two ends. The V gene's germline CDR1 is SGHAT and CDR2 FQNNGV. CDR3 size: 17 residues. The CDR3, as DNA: TGTGCCAGCAGCTTGACTAGCGGGGGGCCCTCTGGAAACACCATATATTTT. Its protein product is CASSLTSGGPSGNTIYF.

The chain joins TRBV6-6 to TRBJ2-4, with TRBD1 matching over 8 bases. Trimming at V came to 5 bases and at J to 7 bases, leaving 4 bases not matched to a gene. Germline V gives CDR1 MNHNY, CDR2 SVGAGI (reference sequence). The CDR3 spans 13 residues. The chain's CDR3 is CASSRTGMNIQYF. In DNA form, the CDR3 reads TGTGCCAGCAGTCGGACAGGGATGAACATTCAGTACTTC.